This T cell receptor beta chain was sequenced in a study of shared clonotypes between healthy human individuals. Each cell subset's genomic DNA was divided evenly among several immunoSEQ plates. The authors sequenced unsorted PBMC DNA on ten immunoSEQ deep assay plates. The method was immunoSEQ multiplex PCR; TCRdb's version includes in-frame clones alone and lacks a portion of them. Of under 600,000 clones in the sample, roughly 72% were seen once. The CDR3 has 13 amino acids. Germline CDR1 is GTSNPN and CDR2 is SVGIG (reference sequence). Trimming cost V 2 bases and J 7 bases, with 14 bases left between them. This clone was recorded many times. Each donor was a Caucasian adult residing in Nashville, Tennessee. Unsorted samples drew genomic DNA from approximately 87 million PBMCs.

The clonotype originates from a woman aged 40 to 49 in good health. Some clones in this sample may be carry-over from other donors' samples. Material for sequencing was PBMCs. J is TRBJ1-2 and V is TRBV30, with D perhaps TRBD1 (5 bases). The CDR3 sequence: CAWSRTREGGYTF. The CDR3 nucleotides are TGTGCCTGGAGTAGGACAAGGGAGGGTGGCTACACCTTC.